The sequence of this T cell receptor (beta chain) was determined in a study of T cell clonotyping in hematopoietic cell transplantation. The study, taken as a whole, reports: Pathologically expanded recipient clonotypes increased progressively from day 30 to day 180 as diversity fell.

The table came from immunoSEQ multiplex PCR; TCRdb's copy has only in-frame clones and leaves some out. In the table there are about 5,700 clones, about a quarter of which are singletons. The CDR3 loop spans 12 amino acids. V lost 4 bases and J lost 2, with 8 bases in between. The V gene's germline CDR1 is GTSNPN and CDR2 SVGIG (reference sequence). Points on this clone: Its antigen is still unknown.

Sequencing was performed on peripheral blood mononuclear cells, taken 180 days after allogeneic stem cell transplant. This receptor was taken from a male patient between 40 and 50 years old who had an allogeneic stem cell transplant from an unrelated donor, so the T cells may come from the graft donor. Some clones in this sample may be carry-over from other donors' samples. The rearrangement uses TRBV30 and TRBJ1-1; D remains ambiguous. The DNA of the CDR3 is TGTGCCTGGAACCGTCCAAACACTGAAGCTTTCTTT. Protein sequence: CAWNRPNTEAFF.